The T cell receptor (beta chain) under discussion was sequenced for a study of T-cell memory formation after mild COVID-19. Concerning this clonotype: Its specificity is not known.

Germline V gene data show CDR1 as GTSNPN and CDR2 as SVGIG (reference sequence). With 4 bases removed from V and 7 bases from J, the gap between germline ends came to 9 bases. This CDR3 has 11 residues. The authors produced TCR alpha and TCR beta cDNA libraries with sample barcodes and UMIs by 5'RACE using constant-segment primers. MiXCR, run by TCRdb on the 5' RACE reads, gives a single entry per CDR3 protein. Altogether 450,000 to 650,000 distinct CDR3 sequences are present, roughly 18% being singletons, with the ten largest covering around 11%. Findings and limits, study-wide: The main location of contracting CD4+ clones was CM and EM, and that of contracting CD8+ clones was EMRA.

The sequencing input was PBMCs or a T cell subset sorted from them (not recorded which). J is TRBJ2-3 and V is TRBV30; D remains unclear. This sequence originates from an adult woman who had mild COVID-19 (a few samples of this study predate the infection). Cell type and time point are not known. CDR3 sequence: CAWKFENTQYF. The CDR3 DNA follows: TGTGCCTGGAAGTTTGAGAATACGCAGTATTTT. The variable domain in full, completed from reference TRBV30 and TRBJ2-3, reads SQTIHQWPATLVQPVGSPLSLECTVEGTSNPNLYWYRQAAGRGLQLLFYSVGIGQISSEVPQNLSASRPQDRQFILSSKKLLLSDSGFYLCAWKFENTQYFGPGTRLTVL.